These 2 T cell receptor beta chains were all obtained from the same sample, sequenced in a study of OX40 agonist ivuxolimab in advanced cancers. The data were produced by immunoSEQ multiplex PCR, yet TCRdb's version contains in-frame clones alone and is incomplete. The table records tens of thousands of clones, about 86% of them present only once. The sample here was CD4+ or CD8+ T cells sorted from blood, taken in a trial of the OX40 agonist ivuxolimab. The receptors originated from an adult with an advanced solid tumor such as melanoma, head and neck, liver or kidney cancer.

In nucleotides, the CDR3 is TGCGCCAGCAGCCCCGCTGGGACCTACGAGCAGTACTTC. Residues: CASSPAGTYEQYF. The gene calls are TRBV5-1 and TRBJ2-7; the D is unclear. Germline CDR1 and CDR2: SGHRS and YFSETQ. The V end lost 4 bases, the J end lost 2 bases, and 10 bases lay between the germline ends. The CDR3 contains 13 residues. Supplemented by reference TRBV5-1 and TRBJ2-7, the full variable domain reads KAGVTQTPRYLIKTRGQQVTLSCSPISGHRSVSWYQQTPGQGLQFLFEYFSETQRNKGNFPGRFSGRQFSNSRSEMNVSTLELGDSALYLCASSPAGTYEQYFGPGTRLTVT.

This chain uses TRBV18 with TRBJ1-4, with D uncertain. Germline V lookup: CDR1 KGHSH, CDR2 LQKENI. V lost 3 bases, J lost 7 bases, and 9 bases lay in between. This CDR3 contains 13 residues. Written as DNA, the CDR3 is TGTGCCAGCTCACCCACTATCGGTGAAAAACTGTTTTTT. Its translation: CASSPTIGEKLFF.